The TCR beta chain under discussion was sequenced for a study of cytomegalovirus exposure and HLA in healthy donors (dated by TCRdb to about 2017). Regarding the study in general: An earlier analysis of roughly 610 of the donors reported about 280 Gb of sequence data and roughly 120 million unique TCR beta sequences obtained from around 190 million T cells. An early release covering about 600 HLA-typed donors comprised approximately 290 gigabases of sequencing data and tens of millions of unique TCR sequences. Of the roughly 400 genotyped donors, 81% fell in the genetic ancestry cluster associated with self-reported Caucasian donors. The study aimed to test whether cataloging public T cell receptors could reveal signatures of past pathogen exposure. Using immunosequencing, the study profiled T cell repertoires from about 620 subjects and related those repertoires to cytomegalovirus serostatus. A separate validation cohort of over 95 different subjects was used in addition to the approximately 700-subject first cohort. To predict cytomegalovirus infection status, the study brought together high-throughput TCR immunosequencing, statistical association of individual TCRs with disease status, and machine learning. To study patterns of TCR occurrence, a later analysis re-analyzed previously published TCR beta repertoires from 666 donors and added high-resolution HLA genotyping. Rather than using new phenotypic data, the later analysis identified candidate immune exposures from TCR beta sequences and from how often those sequences occurred across donors. An earlier analysis of around 580 of the donors used high-throughput TCR beta sequencing to judge whether each TCR beta V gene segment behaved as functional or pseudogenic. Alongside the repertoire data, information on donor age, sex, ethnicity and CMV serostatus was compiled. A later genetic analysis used genome-wide SNP genotypes for about 60% of the roughly 700 donors, treating that subset as a discovery cohort. Every discovery cohort repertoire had been produced on one sequencing platform. Both class I and class II loci were covered by HLA typing, at four-digit resolution. The number of typed donors differed by locus: roughly 620-630 for A, B, C, DRB1 and DQB1; 500 to 550 for DQA1; approximately 610 for DPA1; and 450 to 480 for DPB1. Four to six DR-DQ haplotypes were handled as single units for association and clustering, since linkage in the cohort was strong. Among roughly 370 genotyped donors of the cohort, an average of approximately 250,000 unique TCR beta nucleotide sequences were sequenced per donor, roughly a sixth of them non-productive.

Library creation used the immunoSEQ multiplex PCR assay. A mixture of 60 forward primers for TCR Vbeta segments and 13 reverse primers for TCR Jbeta segments was used in the multiplex PCR. The CDR3 region of rearranged TCR beta genes was amplified from genomic DNA with a multiplex PCR assay. The amplified TCR beta libraries were sequenced on the Illumina HiSeq System as 87-base-pair reads. Under the source paper's analysis protocol: Across the 700 or so repertoires, a later analysis counted 80 million or so unique TCR beta chains, some 11 million of which were shared by at least two donors. A nearest-neighbor algorithm error-corrected the raw reads and collapsed the reads into unique sequences, merging closely related sequences to remove PCR and sequencing errors. CDR3 sequences were aligned to IMGT reference sequences to assign V, D and J gene segments. For a sequence to be retained, a match of at least six nucleotides was required to both a V gene segment and a J gene segment. Rearrangements were called productive when the CDR3 lacked stop codons and stayed in frame with V and J; all others were non-productive. CDR3 was defined by IMGT convention, running from the second conserved V-encoded cysteine to the conserved J-encoded phenylalanine. The earlier analysis of 587 of the donors excluded sequences that lacked an unambiguous match to a single V gene segment. In an earlier analysis of several hundred of the donors, V segments were called functional above 56.7% productive rearrangements and were called segregating when the between-donor standard deviation exceeded 5%. A statistical classification framework was built to diagnose cytomegalovirus status from the catalog of TCR beta chain sequences. A later analysis assigned V and J genes by comparing TCR nucleotide sequences with IMGT/GENE-DB human TR gene sequences. The TCRdist pipeline was used in a later analysis to assign CDR3 sequences and most-parsimonious VDJ recombination scenarios. In a later analysis, every TCR beta chain was defined by the combination of its CDR3 amino acid sequence and its V-gene family, and reads without a unique V-gene family were dropped. As a way to deal with suspected cross-contamination and a sequencing artifact, a later analysis dropped roughly 600 nucleotide sequences that were highly shared and had low generation probability. For each public chain, a later analysis derived a clonal expansion index from normalized ranks of inferred template counts within each repertoire. In a later analysis, generation probabilities were computed with a VDJ recombination model fitted to out-of-frame rearrangements, and the resulting probabilities were checked against IGoR. In a later analysis, TCR-TCR, TCR-HLA and TCR-CMV co-occurrence was scored with hypergeometric tests, and a repertoire-size bias correction was applied to TCR pairs. To estimate false discovery rates, a later analysis permuted the HLA or CMV assignments 20 times. A later analysis grouped co-occurring TCRs with DBSCAN, adding TCRdist sequence similarity when clustering within HLA-allele-positive subsets. Repertoires with fewer than 30,000 or more than 120,000 public chains, plus five repertoires with anomalous nucleotide sharing, were excluded from co-occurrence clustering. What TCRdb holds here is the immuneACCESS table cut down to in-frame rearrangements. Part of the clones is not present; checked against another copy, under half of the missing clones reflect an unresolved V gene, and the others are unexplained. For V, J and clone size, that table is used; D and trimming come from the DNA. This sample holds approximately 160,000 clones; around 76% were observed only once. The ten largest clones represent around 1.5% of the sample.

The CDR3, cysteine through phenylalanine, is 14 amino acids long. Just the 42-base CDR3 DNA is kept, in frame starting at base 1. V loses 5 bases at its end and J loses 3 bases; junction bases beyond the gene matches: 3. CDR1 and CDR2 were assigned from the germline V gene (reference sequence) as GTSNPN and SVGIG. The study at large found these results: An association between a missense DCLRE1C variant and V-gene and J-gene trimming of TCR beta chains was found in a later genetic analysis and replicated in an independent cohort. Presence/absence analyses assumed roughly uniform sequencing depth across donors, an assumption that may not hold. A cluster of highly shared sequence variants was judged likely to represent a technical artifact of the sequencing pipeline. A later analysis found that HLA-associated TCR beta chains were more clonally expanded and had lower generation probabilities than equally common non-associated chains. Most TCR sequences were observed very rarely across donors, whereas some public TCRs were present in many individuals. The earlier analysis of nearly 600 of the donors excluded about 16 rarely observed V segments, including chromosome 9 orphons, because counts were too low. In an earlier analysis of approximately 590 of the donors, most TCR beta V segments appeared in productive rearrangements about 90% or about 30% of the time, broadly matching IMGT annotations. Because HLA typing was unavailable for some donors at each locus, only the typed subset was used in association tests. This cohort had only TCR beta chains sequenced, and the lack of alpha or paired-chain data limited which features could be detected. Linkage disequilibrium might explain the correlated functional status among segregating V segments, but an unknown experimental factor could not be excluded. In vitro tests confirmed that a few of the cytomegalovirus-associated TCR beta chains recognize cytomegalovirus antigens. In both the original and validation cohorts, the classifier was reported to diagnose cytomegalovirus status with high specificity and sensitivity. In a later analysis, several top co-occurrence clusters were reported to appear linked to parvovirus B19, influenza, CMV and Epstein-Barr virus. When HLA alleles, especially DR and DQ, strongly co-occurred, TCR associations were difficult to assign to individual alleles. A later analysis found that most CMV-associated TCR beta chains appeared HLA-restricted, with HLA associations seemingly driven largely by CMV exposure. Immune exposure information for the cohort was limited to CMV serostatus. A later analysis found that TCR association rates varied across HLA loci, with DRB1 alleles showing the most associated TCRs and HLA-C alleles the fewest. According to a later genetic analysis, donors in an Asian-associated ancestry cluster had fewer N-insertions in productive TCRs than the approximately 690-donor mean. A later analysis associated about 17,000 TCR beta sequences with specific HLA alleles at a false discovery rate of 0.05. A further reported finding was that TCR beta sequences accurately predicted the HLA-A and HLA-B alleles for most subjects in the first cohort. The 87-base-pair reads could not distinguish some IMGT-functional V segments, including TRBV6-2 and TRBV6-3, so those segments were excluded. According to the authors, the approach could potentially be generalized to other disease states and immunological phenotypes. In the study, around 150 TCR beta chains were listed as associated with cytomegalovirus.

In total, about 650 healthy bone marrow donors made up the cohort. At the time of sampling, all cohort members were nominally healthy, though unrecorded immune exposures were likely present. The donor tested CMV seronegative and was one of the 352 seronegative cohort members. A peripheral blood sample was collected from each donor, and TCR beta sequencing was performed on peripheral blood mononuclear cells. Genomic DNA was extracted from the blood cell samples with the Qiagen DNeasy Blood Extraction Kit. On this clone: Its antigen is still unknown. The record has no base qualities; no much larger clone is one base away.

The chain joins TRBV30 to TRBJ2-2, and TRBD2 matches 10 of the central bases. This TCR was recovered from a middle-aged man in good health and CMV-seronegative. Sequencing used PBMCs. This receptor has the CDR3 CAWRLAGYTGELFF. The sequenced DNA is TGTGCCTGGCGACTAGCGGGTTACACCGGGGAGCTGTTTTTT.